The present T cell receptor beta chain was sequenced within a study of naive and memory T cell subsets. Whole-study findings and limits: In naive cells, over 95% of TCR sequences were seen only once. Naive repertoires, especially CD8, held a few larger clonotypes, possibly memory cells re-expressing CD45RA.

This clonotype has a handful of counts. Antigen unknown. Both TRBC1 and TRBC2 were covered by a beta constant-region primer of two equimolar oligonucleotides. Four rounds of PCR amplified the ligated cDNA using nested alpha and beta constant-region primers plus SP2. One entry per CDR3 protein results from TCRdb running MiXCR on the UMI-ligation and nested PCR reads. There are 120,000 to 150,000 distinct CDR3 sequences in the sample; 15% to 20% occur only once, and 0.14% to 0.15% lies in the top ten. The V and J ends lost 1 base and 1 base, in that order; junction bases with no gene match: 6. The germline V gene encodes CDR1 KGHSH and CDR2 LQKENI. The CDR3 runs 16 residues.

This TCR came from a human donor in good health. The sample comprised naive CD4+ T cells from blood. The chain is built from TRBV18 and TRBJ1-1; 7 bases match TRBD1. The CDR3 loop reads CASSPLLDRSNTEAFF. In DNA, the CDR3 is TGTGCCAGCTCACCACTTCTGGACAGGTCGAACACTGAAGCTTTCTTT.